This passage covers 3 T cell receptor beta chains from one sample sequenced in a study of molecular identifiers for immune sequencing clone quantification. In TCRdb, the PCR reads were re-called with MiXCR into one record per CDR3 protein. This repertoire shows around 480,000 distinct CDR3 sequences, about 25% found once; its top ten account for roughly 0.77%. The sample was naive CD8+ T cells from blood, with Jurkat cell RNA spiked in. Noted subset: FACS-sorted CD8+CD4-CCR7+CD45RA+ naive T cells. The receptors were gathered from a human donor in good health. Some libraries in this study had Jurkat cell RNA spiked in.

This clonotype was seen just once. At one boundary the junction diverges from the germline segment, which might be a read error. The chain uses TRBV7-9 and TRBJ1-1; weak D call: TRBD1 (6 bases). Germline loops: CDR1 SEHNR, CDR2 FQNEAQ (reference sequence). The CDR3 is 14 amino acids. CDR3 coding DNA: TGTGCCAGCAGCTTAGTTCCCAGGGACACTGAAGCTGTCTTT. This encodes CASSLVPRDTEAVF.

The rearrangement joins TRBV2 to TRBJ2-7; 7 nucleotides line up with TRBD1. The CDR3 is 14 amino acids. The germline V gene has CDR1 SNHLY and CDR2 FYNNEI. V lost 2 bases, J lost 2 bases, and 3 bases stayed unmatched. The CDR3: CASSEWGQTYEQYF. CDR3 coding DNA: TGTGCCAGCAGTGAATGGGGACAGACCTACGAGCAGTACTTC.

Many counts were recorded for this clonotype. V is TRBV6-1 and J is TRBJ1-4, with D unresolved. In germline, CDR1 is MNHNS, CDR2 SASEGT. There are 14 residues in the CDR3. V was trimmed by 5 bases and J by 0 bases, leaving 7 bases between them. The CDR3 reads CASSPGTTNEKLFF. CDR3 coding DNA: TGTGCCAGCAGTCCCGGGACAACTAATGAAAAACTGTTTTTT.